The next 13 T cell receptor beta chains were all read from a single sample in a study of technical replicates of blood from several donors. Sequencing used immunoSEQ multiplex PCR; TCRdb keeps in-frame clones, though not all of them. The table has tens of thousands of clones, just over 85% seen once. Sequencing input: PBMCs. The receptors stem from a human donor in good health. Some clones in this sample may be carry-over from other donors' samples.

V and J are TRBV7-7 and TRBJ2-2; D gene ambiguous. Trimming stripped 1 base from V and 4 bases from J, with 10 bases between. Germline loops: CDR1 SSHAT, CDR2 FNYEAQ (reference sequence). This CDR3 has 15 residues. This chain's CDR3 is CASSLDGRSTGELFF. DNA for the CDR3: TGTGCCAGCAGCTTAGACGGTCGGAGCACCGGGGAGCTGTTTTTT.

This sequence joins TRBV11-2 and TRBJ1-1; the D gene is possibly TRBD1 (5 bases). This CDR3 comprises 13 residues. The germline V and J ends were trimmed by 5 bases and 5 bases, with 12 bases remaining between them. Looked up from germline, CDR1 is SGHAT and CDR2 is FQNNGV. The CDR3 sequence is CASSPWGGTEAFF. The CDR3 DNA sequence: TGTGCCAGCAGCCCGTGGGGGGGGACTGAAGCTTTCTTT.

CDR3 DNA: TGTGCCAGCAGCAGGACTCCCGATATGGCCTACGAGCAGTACTTC. The encoded protein is CASSRTPDMAYEQYF. The chain combines TRBV9 with TRBJ2-7, with a weak D call TRBD2 (5 bases). V was clipped by 4 bases and J by 2 bases, with 16 bases between them. CDR3 length equals 15 residues. Germline loops: CDR1 SGDLS, CDR2 YYNGEE.

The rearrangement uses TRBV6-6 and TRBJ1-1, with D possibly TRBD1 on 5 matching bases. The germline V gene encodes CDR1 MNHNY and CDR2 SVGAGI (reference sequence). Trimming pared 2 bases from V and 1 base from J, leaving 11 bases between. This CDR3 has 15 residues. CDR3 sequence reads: CASSYMGGTNTEAFF. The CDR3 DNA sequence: TGTGCCAGCAGTTACATGGGGGGGACGAACACTGAAGCTTTCTTT.

This chain's CDR3 is CAWRGREAFF. DNA for the CDR3: TGTGCCTGGAGGGGCAGAGAAGCTTTCTTT. The chain carries TRBV30 and TRBJ1-1, with D unclear. From germline, CDR1 is GTSNPN and CDR2 SVGIG (reference sequence). V gave up 3 bases and J gave up 8 bases, with 7 bases separating them. The CDR3 is 10 residues long.

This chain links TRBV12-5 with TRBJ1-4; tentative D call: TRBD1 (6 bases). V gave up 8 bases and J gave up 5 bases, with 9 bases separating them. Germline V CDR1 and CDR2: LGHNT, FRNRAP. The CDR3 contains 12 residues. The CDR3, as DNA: TGTGCTAGTAGGGGGACAAATGAAAAACTGTTTTTT. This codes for CASRGTNEKLFF.

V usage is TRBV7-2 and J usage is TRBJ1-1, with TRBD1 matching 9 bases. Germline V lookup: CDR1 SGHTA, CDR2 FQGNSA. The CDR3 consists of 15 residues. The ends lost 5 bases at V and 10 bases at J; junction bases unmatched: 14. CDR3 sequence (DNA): TGTGCCAGCAGCCCGTCCCGGACAGGGGACCAAAGAGCTTTCTTT. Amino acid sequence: CASSPSRTGDQRAFF.

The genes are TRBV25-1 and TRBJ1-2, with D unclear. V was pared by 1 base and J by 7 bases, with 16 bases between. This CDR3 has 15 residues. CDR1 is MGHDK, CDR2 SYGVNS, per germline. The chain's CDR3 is CASSEWVTGKSGYTF. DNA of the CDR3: TGTGCCAGCAGTGAATGGGTCACCGGGAAATCTGGCTACACCTTC.

The CDR3 loop reads CASSHARDRGNTGELFF. The CDR3 DNA reads as TGTGCCAGCAGCCACGCTCGGGACAGGGGGAACACCGGGGAGCTGTTTTTT. The chain has TRBV9 and TRBJ2-2, with 10 bases matching TRBD1. Looked up from germline, CDR1 is SGDLS and CDR2 is YYNGEE. The CDR3 is made up of 17 amino acids. Unmatched junction bases numbered 7, after V lost 4 bases and J lost 1 base.

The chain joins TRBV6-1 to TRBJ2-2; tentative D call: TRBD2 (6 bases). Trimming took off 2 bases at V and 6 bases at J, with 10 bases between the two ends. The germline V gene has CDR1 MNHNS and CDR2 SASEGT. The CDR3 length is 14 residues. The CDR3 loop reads CASSERGIAGELFF. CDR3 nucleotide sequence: TGTGCCAGCAGTGAACGGGGGATCGCCGGGGAGCTGTTTTTT.

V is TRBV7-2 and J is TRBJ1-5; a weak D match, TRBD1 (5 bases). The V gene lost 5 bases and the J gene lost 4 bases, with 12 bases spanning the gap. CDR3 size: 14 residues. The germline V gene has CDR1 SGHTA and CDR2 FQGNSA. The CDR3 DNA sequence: TGTGCCAGCAGCGGGGGGTTAGGTAATCAGCCCCAGCATTTT. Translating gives CASSGGLGNQPQHF.

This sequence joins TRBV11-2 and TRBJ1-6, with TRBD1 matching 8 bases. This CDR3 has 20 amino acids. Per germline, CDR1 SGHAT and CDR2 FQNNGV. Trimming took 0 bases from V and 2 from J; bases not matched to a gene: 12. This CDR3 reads CASSLDPRQGKSAYNSPLHF. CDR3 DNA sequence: TGTGCCAGCAGCTTAGACCCCCGACAGGGGAAGAGCGCCTATAATTCACCCCTCCACTTT.

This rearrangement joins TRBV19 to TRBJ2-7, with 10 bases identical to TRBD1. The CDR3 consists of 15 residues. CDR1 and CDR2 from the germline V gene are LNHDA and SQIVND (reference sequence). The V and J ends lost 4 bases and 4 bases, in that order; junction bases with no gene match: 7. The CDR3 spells CASSTGRDRGYEQYF. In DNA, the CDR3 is TGTGCCAGTAGTACGGGGCGGGACAGGGGATACGAGCAGTACTTC. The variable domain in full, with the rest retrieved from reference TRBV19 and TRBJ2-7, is DGGITQSPKYLFRKEGQNVTLSCEQNLNHDAMYWYRQDPGQGLRLIYYSQIVNDFQKGDIAEGYSVSREKKESFPLTVTSAQKNPTAFYLCASSTGRDRGYEQYFGPGTRLTVT.